The 15 T cell receptor beta chains reported below all come from one sample, sequenced in a study of early T cells in non-severe SARS-CoV-2 infection. Each CDR3 protein gets one entry after TCRdb re-called the 5' RACE reads with MiXCR. The sample comprises 55,000 or so distinct CDR3 sequences, 5% to 7.5% of which are singletons, and about 5.8% rests with the top ten. The source was whole blood, collected at baseline. These receptors originate from an adult who was a healthcare worker with PCR-confirmed SARS-CoV-2 infection or an uninfected control (not recorded which).

This clonotype was found many times. The chain has TRBV20-1 and TRBJ2-7; TRBD2 might be the D (7 bases). Deletions cut 2 bases from V and 5 bases from J, with 19 bases between. CDR1 and CDR2 (germline): DFQATT, SNEGSKA (reference sequence). The CDR3 runs 15 residues. CDR3 nucleotide sequence: TGCAGTGCTAGAACTGGAGGGGGGGATGACGACGAGCAGTACTTC. It translates to CSARTGGGDDDEQYF.

This clonotype was found many times. CDR3 in DNA: TGTGCCAGCAGGGGCGGGGACTCTGGAAACACCATATATTTT. It codes for CASRGGDSGNTIYF. This chain connects TRBV7-9 to TRBJ1-3; D ambiguous. Germline V gene lookup returns CDR1 SEHNR and CDR2 FQNEAQ (reference sequence). Trimming pared 6 bases from V and 0 bases from J, leaving 9 bases between. The CDR3 consists of 14 residues.

V is TRBV4-2 and J is TRBJ1-4, with D possibly matching TRBD1 (6 bases). Germline V gene data show CDR1 as LGHNA and CDR2 as YNFKEQ. The germline V and J ends were trimmed by 1 base and 6 bases, with 15 bases remaining between them. This CDR3 comprises 16 residues. CDR3 in amino acids: CASSQVGEGGHEKLFF. DNA for the CDR3: TGTGCCAGCAGCCAAGTGGGTGAAGGGGGTCATGAAAAACTGTTTTTT.

This clonotype was seen many times. The rearrangement links TRBV7-9 to TRBJ1-4, with a tentative D call TRBD1 (5 bases). V lost 3 bases to trimming and J lost 5 bases, with 16 bases between them. The CDR3 sequence is 16 residues long. Germline CDR1 reads SEHNR; CDR2 reads FQNEAQ (reference sequence). CDR3 sequence (DNA): TGTGCCAGCAGCTTTTTATTGGGGCAGGGAAATGAAAAACTGTTTTTT. Protein: CASSFLLGQGNEKLFF.

This clonotype showed up many times. The chain has TRBV5-4 and TRBJ2-5; 8 nucleotides line up with TRBD2. The trim removed 0 bases at V and 3 bases at J, leaving 1 base unmatched. Germline CDR1 SGHNT, CDR2 YYREEE (reference sequence). This CDR3 spans 14 amino acids. CDR3 loop: CASSLELAEETQYF. The CDR3 DNA reads TGTGCCAGCAGCTTGGAACTAGCGGAAGAGACCCAGTACTTC.

This clonotype was seen at least ten times. V and J are TRBV6-2 or TRBV6-3 and TRBJ1-5; 7 bases fit TRBD1. This CDR3 contains 16 residues. Germline lookup yields CDR1 MNHEY and CDR2 SVGEGT. With V trimmed by 4 bases and J by 3 bases, 9 bases remained unmatched. The CDR3 loop reads CASSWLGTAYNQPQHF. CDR3 bases: TGTGCCAGCAGTTGGCTCGGGACAGCTTACAATCAGCCCCAGCATTTT.

This clonotype appeared many times. This chain links TRBV3-1 with TRBJ2-1; no definite D call. This CDR3 has 14 residues. V lost 2 bases and J lost 8, with 13 bases in between. Germline assignment: CDR1 LGHDT and CDR2 YNNKEL (reference sequence). CDR3 sequence (DNA): TGTGCCAGCAGCCAATGGGGAAATAGCCATGAGCAGTTCTTC. Translation: CASSQWGNSHEQFF.

The sample holds many counts of this clonotype. The J gene is TRBJ2-1, the V gene TRBV7-9; possible D gene TRBD1, 6 bases. V was clipped by 0 bases and J by 7 bases, with 28 bases between them. The germline V gene encodes CDR1 SEHNR and CDR2 FQNEAQ (reference sequence). The CDR3 runs 20 residues. For the CDR3, the DNA is TGTGCCAGCAGCTTAGCCAATACCCACGCACGCAGGGGCCAGGGGAATGAGCAGTTCTTC. Its translation: CASSLANTHARRGQGNEQFF.

V usage is TRBV19 and J usage is TRBJ1-5; 7 bases agree with TRBD1. The CDR3 totals 13 residues. V was clipped by 5 bases and J by 6 bases; unmatched bases: 4. In germline, CDR1 is LNHDA, CDR2 SQIVND (reference sequence). CDR3 coding DNA: TGTGCCAGTAGTGCCCCAGGGGGTCAGCCCCAGCATTTT. Translating gives CASSAPGGQPQHF.

This clonotype has a count of ten or more. V usage is TRBV6-4 and J usage is TRBJ2-5; D ambiguous. The CDR3 is 13 amino acids. The V and J ends lost 5 bases and 2 bases respectively, with 9 bases between them. Looked up from germline, CDR1 is MRHNA and CDR2 is SNTAGT. The CDR3 sequence: CASSRSPQETQYF. Here the CDR3 DNA reads TGTGCCAGCAGTCGTAGCCCTCAAGAGACCCAGTACTTC.

In this sample, this clonotype turned up many times. This chain joins TRBV3-1 and TRBJ2-7, with 10 bases that match TRBD1. CDR3 length: 15 amino acids. CDR1 is LGHDT and CDR2 is YNNKEL in the germline V gene (reference sequence). J gave up 2 bases and V 5 bases, and 6 bases lay outside the gene matches. The CDR3 DNA sequence: TGTGCCAGCAGCTACCGGGACAGGGGTCCCTACGAGCAGTACTTC. Amino acids: CASSYRDRGPYEQYF.

This clonotype occurred many times. The chain has TRBV20-1 and TRBJ2-7; D is possibly TRBD1 or TRBD2 (5 bases each). Looked up from germline, CDR1 is DFQATT and CDR2 is SNEGSKA (reference sequence). The CDR3 length is 15 residues. Between the trimmed V and J ends, which lost 0 bases and 7 bases, there was a span of 19 bases. CDR3 in amino acids: CSARDRRDPRFEQYF. CDR3 sequence (DNA): TGCAGTGCTAGAGATCGACGGGACCCTAGGTTTGAGCAGTACTTC.

The table lists this clonotype with a few counts. CDR3 coding DNA: TGTGCCACCAGTGATCCCACCTCGGCGGGACAGCCCCAGCATTTT. It codes for CATSDPTSAGQPQHF. The chain combines TRBV24-1 with TRBJ1-5; unclear D gene. The germline V and J ends were trimmed by 3 bases and 7 bases, with 15 bases remaining between them. The CDR3 loop spans 15 amino acids. Germline-derived CDR1 and CDR2 are KGHDR and SFDVKD.

V gene TRBV20-1 combines with J gene TRBJ1-1; 9 positions match TRBD1. Germline CDR1 and CDR2: DFQATT and SNEGSKA (reference sequence). The junction had 0 bases not matched to a gene; V was cut back by 1 base and J by 3 bases. CDR3 length equals 13 residues. In DNA, the CDR3 is TGCAGTGCTAGAGGGACAGGGGACACTGAAGCTTTCTTT. Protein product: CSARGTGDTEAFF.

In this sample, this clonotype turned up many times. The rearrangement uses TRBV12-3 or TRBV12-4 and TRBJ2-7; TRBD1 agrees at 8 bases. Trimming removed 6 bases from V and 3 bases from J; junction bases left unmatched: 4. This CDR3 region has 13 residues. CDR3 in amino acids: CASRWTGYYEQYF. CDR3 DNA sequence: TGTGCCAGCAGGTGGACAGGGTACTACGAGCAGTACTTC.